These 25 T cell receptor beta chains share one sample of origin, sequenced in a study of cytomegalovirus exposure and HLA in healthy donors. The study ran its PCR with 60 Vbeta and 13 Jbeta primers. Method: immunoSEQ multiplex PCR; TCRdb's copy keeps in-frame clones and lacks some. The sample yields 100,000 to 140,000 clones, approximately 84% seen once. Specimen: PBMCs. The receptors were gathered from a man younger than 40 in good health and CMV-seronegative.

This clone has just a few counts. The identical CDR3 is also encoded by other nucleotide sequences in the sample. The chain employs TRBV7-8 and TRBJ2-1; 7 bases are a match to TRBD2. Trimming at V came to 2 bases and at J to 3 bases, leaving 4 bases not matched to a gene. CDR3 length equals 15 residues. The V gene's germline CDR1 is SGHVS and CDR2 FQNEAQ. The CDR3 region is CASSLRGSGYNEQFF. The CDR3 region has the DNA TGTGCCAGCAGCTTACGCGGGAGCGGCTACAATGAGCAGTTCTTC.

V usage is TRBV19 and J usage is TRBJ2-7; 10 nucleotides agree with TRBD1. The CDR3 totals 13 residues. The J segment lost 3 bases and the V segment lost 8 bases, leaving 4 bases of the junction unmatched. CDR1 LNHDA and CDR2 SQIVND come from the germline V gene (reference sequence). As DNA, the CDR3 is TGTGCCAGTGGGGACAGGGGTAACTACGAGCAGTACTTC. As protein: CASGDRGNYEQYF.

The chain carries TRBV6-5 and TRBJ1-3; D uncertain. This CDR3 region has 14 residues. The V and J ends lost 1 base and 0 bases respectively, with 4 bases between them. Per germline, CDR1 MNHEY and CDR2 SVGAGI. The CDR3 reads CASSYFNSGNTIYF. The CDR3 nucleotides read TGTGCCAGCAGTTACTTCAACTCTGGAAACACCATATATTTT.

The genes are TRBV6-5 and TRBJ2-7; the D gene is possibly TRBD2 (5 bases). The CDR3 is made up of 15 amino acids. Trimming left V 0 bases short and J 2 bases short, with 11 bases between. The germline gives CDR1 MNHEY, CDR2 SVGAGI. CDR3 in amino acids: CASSYSAEPTYEQYF. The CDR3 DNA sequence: TGTGCCAGCAGTTACTCAGCGGAGCCGACCTACGAGCAGTACTTC.

This CDR3 reads CASSQEQARTDTQYF. The DNA of the CDR3 is TGTGCCAGCAGCCAAGAACAGGCGCGCACAGATACGCAGTATTTT. The chain combines TRBV14 with TRBJ2-3, with D perhaps matching TRBD1 (5 bases). This CDR3 is 15 amino acids long. V lost 0 bases and J 1 base, leaving 8 bases between the germline ends. CDR1 is SGHDN and CDR2 is FVKESK in the germline V gene.

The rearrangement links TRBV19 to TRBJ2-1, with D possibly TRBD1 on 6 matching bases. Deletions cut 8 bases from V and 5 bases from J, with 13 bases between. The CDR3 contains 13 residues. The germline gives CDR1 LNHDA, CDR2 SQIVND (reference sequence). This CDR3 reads CASFSGTHNEQFF. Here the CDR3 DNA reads TGTGCCAGTTTTTCCGGGACACACAATGAGCAGTTCTTC. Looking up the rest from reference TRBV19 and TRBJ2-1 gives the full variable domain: DGGITQSPKYLFRKEGQNVTLSCEQNLNHDAMYWYRQDPGQGLRLIYYSQIVNDFQKGDIAEGYSVSREKKESFPLTVTSAQKNPTAFYLCASFSGTHNEQFFGPGTRLTVL.

CDR3 residues: CASSPTGPNTGELFF. As DNA, the CDR3 is TGTGCCAGCTCACCTACAGGTCCGAACACCGGGGAGCTGTTTTTT. The chain couples TRBV18 to TRBJ2-2; D is perhaps TRBD1 (5 bases). CDR3 length: 15 residues. CDR1 is KGHSH and CDR2 is LQKENI in the germline V gene. The V gene lost 3 bases and the J gene lost 0 bases, with 8 bases spanning the gap.

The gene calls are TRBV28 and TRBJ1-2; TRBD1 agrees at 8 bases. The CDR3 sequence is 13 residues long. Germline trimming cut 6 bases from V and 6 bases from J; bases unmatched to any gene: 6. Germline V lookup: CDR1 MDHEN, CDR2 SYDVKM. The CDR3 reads CASRLAGGDGYTF. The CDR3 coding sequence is TGTGCCAGCAGACTAGCAGGGGGCGATGGCTACACCTTC.

CDR3: CASSWPGGYQPQHF. DNA for the CDR3: TGTGCCAGCAGCTGGCCGGGGGGCTATCAGCCCCAGCATTTT. V gene TRBV7-2 combines with J gene TRBJ1-5; TRBD1 is a possible D gene (6 bases). This CDR3 is 14 amino acids long. The V gene's germline CDR1 is SGHTA and CDR2 FQGNSA. The V gene lost 4 bases and the J gene lost 5 bases, with 12 bases spanning the gap.

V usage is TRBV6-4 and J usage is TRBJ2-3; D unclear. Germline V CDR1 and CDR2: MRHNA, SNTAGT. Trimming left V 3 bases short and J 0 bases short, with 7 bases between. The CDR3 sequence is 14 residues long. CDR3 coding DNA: TGTGCCAGCAGTGAGCAGGAAAGCACAGATACGCAGTATTTT. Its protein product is CASSEQESTDTQYF.

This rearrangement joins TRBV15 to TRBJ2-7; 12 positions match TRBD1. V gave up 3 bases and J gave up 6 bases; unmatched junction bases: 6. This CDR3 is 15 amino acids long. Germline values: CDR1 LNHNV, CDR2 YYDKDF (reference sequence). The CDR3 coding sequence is TGTGCCACCAGCAGCCGGGACAGGGGGCTTAGCGAGCAGTACTTC. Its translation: CATSSRDRGLSEQYF. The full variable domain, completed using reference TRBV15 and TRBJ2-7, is DAMVIQNPRYQVTQFGKPVTLSCSQTLNHNVMYWYQQKSSQAPKLLFHYYDKDFNNEADTPDNFQSRRPNTSFCFLDIRSPGLGDTAMYLCATSSRDRGLSEQYFGPGTRLTVT.

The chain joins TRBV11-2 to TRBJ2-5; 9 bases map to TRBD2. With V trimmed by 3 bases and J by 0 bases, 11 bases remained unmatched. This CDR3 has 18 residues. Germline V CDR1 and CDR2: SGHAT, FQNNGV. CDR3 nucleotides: TGTGCCAGCAGCTTGCCCGGAGGTGCGGGAGGGTACCAAGAGACCCAGTACTTC. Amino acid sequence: CASSLPGGAGGYQETQYF. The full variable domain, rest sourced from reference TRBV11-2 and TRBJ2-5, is EAGVAQSPRYKIIEKRQSVAFWCNPISGHATLYWYQQILGQGPKLLIQFQNNGVVDDSQLPKDRFSAERLKGVDSTLKIQPAKLEDSAVYLCASSLPGGAGGYQETQYFGPGTRLLVL.

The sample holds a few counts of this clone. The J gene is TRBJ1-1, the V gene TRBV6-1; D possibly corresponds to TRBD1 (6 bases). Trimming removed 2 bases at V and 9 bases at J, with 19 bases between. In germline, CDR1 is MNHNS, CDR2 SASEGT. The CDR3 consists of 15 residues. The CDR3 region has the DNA TGTGCCAGCAGTGAATCGGGGCAACAGGGACTAAAAGCTTTCTTT. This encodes CASSESGQQGLKAFF.

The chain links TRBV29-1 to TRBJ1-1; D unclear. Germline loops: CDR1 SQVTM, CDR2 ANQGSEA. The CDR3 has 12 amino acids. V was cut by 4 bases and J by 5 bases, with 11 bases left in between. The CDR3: CSVVVRRTEAFF. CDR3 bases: TGCAGCGTTGTGGTTAGGCGGACTGAAGCTTTCTTT.

CDR3 amino acids: CASSLDGSSPLHF. Written as DNA, the CDR3 is TGCGCCAGCAGCTTGGATGGCAGTTCACCCCTCCACTTT. The chain joins TRBV5-1 to TRBJ1-6, with unresolved D. V lost 0 bases and J lost 9, with 7 bases in between. Germline lookup yields CDR1 SGHRS and CDR2 YFSETQ. This CDR3 comprises 13 residues.

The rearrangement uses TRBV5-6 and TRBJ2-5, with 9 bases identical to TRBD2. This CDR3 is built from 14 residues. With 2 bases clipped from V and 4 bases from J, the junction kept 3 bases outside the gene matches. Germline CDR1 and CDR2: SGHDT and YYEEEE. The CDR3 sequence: CASSFAGGRETQYF. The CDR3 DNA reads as TGTGCCAGCAGCTTCGCGGGAGGGCGAGAGACCCAGTACTTC.

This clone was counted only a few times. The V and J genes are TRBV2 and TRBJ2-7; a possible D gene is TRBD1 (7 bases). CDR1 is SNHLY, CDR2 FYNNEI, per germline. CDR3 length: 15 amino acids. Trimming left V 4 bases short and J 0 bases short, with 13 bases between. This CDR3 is CASSGAGQISYEQYF. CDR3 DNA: TGTGCCAGCAGTGGGGCGGGACAGATCTCCTACGAGCAGTACTTC.

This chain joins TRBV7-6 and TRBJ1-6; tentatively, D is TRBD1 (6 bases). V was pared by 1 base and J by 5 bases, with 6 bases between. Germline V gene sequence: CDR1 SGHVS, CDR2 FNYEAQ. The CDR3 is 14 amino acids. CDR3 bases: TGTGCCAGCAGCTTAGGACAGGATAATTCACCCCTCCACTTT. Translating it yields CASSLGQDNSPLHF.

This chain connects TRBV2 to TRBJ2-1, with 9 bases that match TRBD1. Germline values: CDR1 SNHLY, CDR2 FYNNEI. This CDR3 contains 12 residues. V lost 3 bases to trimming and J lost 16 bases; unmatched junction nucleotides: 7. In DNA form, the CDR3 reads TGTGCCAGCAGTGAGGTGAGGGGACAGGGTTTCTTC. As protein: CASSEVRGQGFF.

The CDR3 DNA sequence: TGTGCCTGGAACAGATTGAACACTGAAGCTTTCTTT. This codes for CAWNRLNTEAFF. The chain links TRBV30 to TRBJ1-1; no clear D. Trimming took 4 bases from V and 0 from J, leaving 6 bases between them. This CDR3 is built from 12 residues. Germline V lookup: CDR1 GTSNPN, CDR2 SVGIG (reference sequence).

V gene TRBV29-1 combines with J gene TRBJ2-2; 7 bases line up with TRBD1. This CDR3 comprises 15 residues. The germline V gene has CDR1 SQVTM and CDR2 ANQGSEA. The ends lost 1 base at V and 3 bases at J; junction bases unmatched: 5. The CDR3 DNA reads TGCAGCGTTGAAGGTCAGGGGGTGTACACCGGGGAGCTGTTTTTT. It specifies CSVEGQGVYTGELFF.

The CDR3 loop reads CASSLLRGQGSPLHF. DNA of the CDR3: TGTGCCAGCAGCCTCTTGAGAGGGCAAGGTTCACCCCTCCACTTT. The V and J genes are TRBV7-2 and TRBJ1-6; D not resolved. Per the germline V gene, CDR1 is SGHTA and CDR2 is FQGNSA. Trimming removed 5 bases from V and 9 bases from J, with 17 bases in between. This CDR3 is 15 amino acids long.

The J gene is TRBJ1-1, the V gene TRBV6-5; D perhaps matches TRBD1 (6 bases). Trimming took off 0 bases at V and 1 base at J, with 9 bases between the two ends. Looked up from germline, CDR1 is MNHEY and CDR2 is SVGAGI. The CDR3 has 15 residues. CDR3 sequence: CASSYSDRGNTEAFF. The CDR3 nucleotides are TGTGCCAGCAGTTACTCGGACAGAGGGAACACTGAAGCTTTCTTT.

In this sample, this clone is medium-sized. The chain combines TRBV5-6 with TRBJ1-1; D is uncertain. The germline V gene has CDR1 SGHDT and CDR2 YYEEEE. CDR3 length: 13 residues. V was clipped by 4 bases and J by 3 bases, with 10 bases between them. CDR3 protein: CASSLGSDTEAFF. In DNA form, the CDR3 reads TGTGCCAGCAGCCTGGGGAGTGACACTGAAGCTTTCTTT.

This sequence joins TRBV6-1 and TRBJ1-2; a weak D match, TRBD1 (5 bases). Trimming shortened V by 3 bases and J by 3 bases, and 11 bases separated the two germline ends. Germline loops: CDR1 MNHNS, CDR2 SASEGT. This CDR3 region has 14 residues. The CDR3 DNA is TGTGCCAGCAGTGACAGGGCCAAGGACTATGGCTACACCTTC. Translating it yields CASSDRAKDYGYTF.